Shown below are 5 T cell receptor beta chains from a single sample sequenced in a study of blood T cell repertoires in COVID-19. TCRdb's table, derived via immunoSEQ multiplex PCR, lists solely in-frame clones and lacks some. The sample shows about 320,000 clones, approximately 90% of them seen only once. Sequenced material: PBMCs or T cells enriched from blood (not recorded which). The receptors stem from a young woman who had been exposed to COVID-19.

The chain carries TRBV6-5 and TRBJ1-1; 12 positions agree with TRBD1. The CDR3 has 15 amino acids. CDR1 is MNHEY, CDR2 SVGAGI, per germline. Trimming removed 6 bases from V and 0 bases from J; junction bases left unmatched: 2. The CDR3 coding sequence is TGTGCCAGCAGGGGGACAGGGGGCATGAACACTGAAGCTTTCTTT. Amino acids: CASRGTGGMNTEAFF.

The gene calls are TRBV1 and TRBJ2-7; TRBD2 is the table's D call and was not checked against the DNA. TRBV1 is a recognized pseudogene. This CDR3 has 15 residues. CDR3 DNA: TGCACCAGCAGCCAAGAGGCTGGACTTCTCTACGAGCAGTACTTC. This codes for CTSSQEAGLLYEQYF.

This clone was seen a handful of times. This rearrangement joins TRBV4-1 to TRBJ2-7, with 11 nucleotides matching TRBD1. The CDR3 covers 15 residues. Germline V gene data show CDR1 as MGHRA and CDR2 as YSYEKL. V lost 3 bases, J lost 8 bases, and 9 bases stayed unmatched. The CDR3 nucleotides are TGCGCCAGCAGCCATCCCGGGACAGGGGGACCAAAGCAGTACTTC. Amino acid sequence: CASSHPGTGGPKQYF.

This chain connects TRBV3-1 (or the pseudogene TRBV3-2) to TRBJ2-2; 10 bases line up with TRBD2. V shed 0 bases, J shed 6 bases, and the junction held 4 bases outside the gene matches. The CDR3 runs to 16 residues. Germline V gene lookup returns CDR1 LGHDT and CDR2 YNNKEL (reference sequence). Here the CDR3 DNA reads TGTGCCAGCAGCCAAGAAGGGAGCGGGGGGGCCGGGGAGCTGTTTTTT. This encodes CASSQEGSGGAGELFF.

V is TRBV6-5 and J is TRBJ1-4, with a possible D match to TRBD1 (6 bases). This CDR3 has 15 residues. CDR1 is MNHEY, CDR2 SVGAGI, per germline. With 5 bases removed from V and 5 bases from J, the gap between germline ends came to 15 bases. CDR3 protein: CASSPPTGFNEKLFF. Written as DNA, the CDR3 is TGTGCCAGCAGTCCGCCGACAGGTTTCAATGAAAAACTGTTTTTT.